These T cell receptor beta chains were read from a single sample in a study of blood T cell repertoires in COVID-19. Profiled with immunoSEQ multiplex PCR; TCRdb holds only in-frame clones, not every one. The sample includes about 120,000 clones, nearly 90% seen only once; the top ten take 3.5% to 4%. Sequencing was carried out using peripheral blood. Receptors originate from a woman aged 55 to 70 with COVID-19, enrolled during active disease. The CDR3 runs from the conserved cysteine through the conserved F or W. D genes are given only for firm matches. Part of the rows lack a size; the others show once, few, many or a class for expanded clones.

J gene | V gene | D gene | clone size | CDR3 length | CDR3 DNA | CDR3 protein
TRBJ2-3 | TRBV2 | TRBD2 | NA | 16 | TGTGCCAGCAGTGACACGCTAGCGGGCCGCACAGATACGCAGTATTTT | CASSDTLAGRTDTQYF
TRBJ1-5 | TRBV6-2/TRBV6-3 | NA | NA | 15 | TGTGCCAGCAGTCCCCCCTGGGAGGGGGGTCAGCCCCAGCATTTT | CASSPPWEGGQPQHF
TRBJ1-5 | TRBV19 | TRBD1 | NA | 15 | TGTGCCAGTACGGACAGGGAAGGGGTGGGTCAGCCCCAGCATTTT | CASTDREGVGQPQHF
TRBJ1-2 | TRBV6-5 | NA | NA | 13 | TGTGCCAGCAGTCGAGGGACACCTTATGGCTACACCTTC | CASSRGTPYGYTF
TRBJ1-6 | TRBV5-4 | NA | NA | 16 | TGTGCCAGCAGCTTGGGGCAGGGGACATATAATTCACCCCTCCACTTT | CASSLGQGTYNSPLHF
TRBJ1-3 | TRBV9 | NA | NA | 13 | TGTGCCAGCGGAACAGGAGCTGGAAACACCATATATTTT | CASGTGAGNTIYF
TRBJ1-2 | TRBV19 | NA | NA | 13 | TGTGCCAGTCAGCCGGGGGGGAACTATGGCTACACCTTC | CASQPGGNYGYTF
TRBJ1-6 | TRBV29-1 | NA | few | 15 | TGCAGCGTTCGTCAGGGGAGCTCCTATAATTCACCCCTCCACTTT | CSVRQGSSYNSPLHF
TRBJ1-2 | TRBV20-1 | NA | NA | 14 | TGCAGTGCTAGTTCGAGAGGGGGATCCTATGGCTACACCTTC | CSASSRGGSYGYTF
TRBJ2-7 | TRBV11-2 | NA | NA | 14 | TGTGCCAGCAGCTTAGGTTTAGGGGTCTACGAGCAGTACTTC | CASSLGLGVYEQYF
TRBJ2-3 | TRBV24-1 | TRBD1 | NA | 13 | TGTGCCACCGGACAGGGGAGCACAGATACGCAGTATTTT | CATGQGSTDTQYF
TRBJ2-1 | TRBV27 | NA | NA | 13 | TGTGCCAGCAGTCGCTCCCCAGGCTATGAGCAGTTCTTC | CASSRSPGYEQFF
TRBJ1-1 | TRBV12-3/TRBV12-4 | NA | NA | 11 | TGTGCCACCAGGGAGGACACTGAAGCTTTCTTT | CATREDTEAFF
TRBJ1-1 | TRBV29-1 | NA | NA | 13 | TGCAGCGCTGAGACAGGAGCGAACACTGAAGCTTTCTTT | CSAETGANTEAFF
TRBJ1-5 | TRBV27 | NA | NA | 14 | TGTGCCAGCAGTTTACAGGGCGTCAATCAGCCCCAGCATTTT | CASSLQGVNQPQHF
TRBJ1-1 | TRBV2 | TRBD1 | NA | 14 | TGTGCCAGCAGGCCAGGGGGCTTGAACACTGAAGCTTTCTTT | CASRPGGLNTEAFF
TRBJ1-2 | TRBV25-1 | NA | NA | 13 | TGTGCCAGCAGTGCCAGGGGAGGGATGCGCTACACCTTC | CASSARGGMRYTF
TRBJ1-1 | TRBV12-3/TRBV12-4 | NA | once | 13 | TGTGCCAGCAGTCTGGGAGTGAACACTGAAGCTTTCTTT | CASSLGVNTEAFF
TRBJ1-6 | TRBV3-1/TRBV3-2 | TRBD1 | NA | 16 | TGTGCCCTCGCTCATCCCGGGACAGAAGGGTTTTCACCCCTCCACTTT | CALAHPGTEGFSPLHF
TRBJ1-6 | TRBV18 | NA | NA | 14 | TGTGCCAGCTCACCTCAGGGCGGAGAATCACCCCTCCACTTT | CASSPQGGESPLHF
TRBJ2-6 | TRBV5-4 | NA | NA | 14 | TGTGCCAGCAGCCAGGGTTCTGGGGCCAACGTCCTGACTTTC | CASSQGSGANVLTF
TRBJ1-3 | TRBV7-2 | NA | NA | 17 | TGTGCCAGCAGCCCGATCTCCTTTGAGGGCTCTGGAAACACCATATATTTT | CASSPISFEGSGNTIYF
TRBJ1-5 | TRBV19 | TRBD1 | NA | 13 | TGTGCTACCGGGGGACAGGTCAATCAGCCCCAGCATTTT | CATGGQVNQPQHF
TRBJ1-2 | TRBV14 | TRBD1 | NA | 13 | TGTGCCAGCAGTGGGACAGGGGTCCATGGCTACACCTTC | CASSGTGVHGYTF
TRBJ2-2 | TRBV19 | NA | NA | 15 | TGTGCCAGTAGTCCACTACAGGGAAACACCGGGGAGCTGTTTTTT | CASSPLQGNTGELFF
TRBJ1-4 | TRBV15 | TRBD1 | once | 19 | TGTGCCACCAGCAGAGCCCGGGACAGGGGGTGGTCAACTAATGAAAAACTGTTTTTT | CATSRARDRGWSTNEKLFF
TRBJ1-4 | TRBV15 | NA | NA | 15 | TGTGCCACCAGCAGAAGGAGGTGGGGGGATGAAAAACTGTTTTTT | CATSRRRWGDEKLFF
TRBJ1-2 | TRBV7-2 | TRBD1 | NA | 17 | TGTGCCAGCAGCCATAGGGGGCAGCTCAAGAGTTCTTATGGCTACACCTTC | CASSHRGQLKSSYGYTF
TRBJ2-7 | TRBV5-1 | NA | NA | 16 | TGCGCCAGCAGCTTGACAACTCGAAGGGGCTCCTACGAGCAGTACTTC | CASSLTTRRGSYEQYF
TRBJ2-2 | TRBV7-9 | NA | once | 16 | TGTGCCAGCAGCTTTGGGGGCCGCGCGAACACCGGGGAGCTGTTTTTT | CASSFGGRANTGELFF
TRBJ2-5 | TRBV9 | TRBD1 | NA | 16 | TGTGCCAGCAGCACCCGGACAGGGGGGCTTCAAGAGACCCAGTACTTC | CASSTRTGGLQETQYF
TRBJ2-2 | TRBV7-8 | NA | NA | 17 | TGTGCCAGCAGCCGAACTGCCAGGGTACAGAACACCGGGGAGCTGTTTTTT | CASSRTARVQNTGELFF
TRBJ1-6 | TRBV6-5 | TRBD1 | NA | 14 | TGTGCCAGCAGTTACGACAGGGAGAATTCACCCCTCCACTTT | CASSYDRENSPLHF
TRBJ1-5 | TRBV19 | NA | NA | 14 | TGTGCCAGTAGTATACAGGAAATCAATCAGCCCCAGCATTTT | CASSIQEINQPQHF
TRBJ1-1 | TRBV4-1 | TRBD1 | NA | 15 | TGCGCCAGCAGCCTAAGGAGACAGGGGAACACTGAAGCTTTCTTT | CASSLRRQGNTEAFF
TRBJ2-2 | TRBV19 | NA | few | 16 | TGTGCCAGTAGTCCAGGACTAAAATTGGGCACCGGGGAGCTGTTTTTT | CASSPGLKLGTGELFF
TRBJ2-1 | TRBV11-2 | TRBD2 | NA | 16 | TGTGCCAGCAGCTCCGTTGCCGGGACTAGCAGCGGGGAGCAGTTCTTC | CASSSVAGTSSGEQFF
TRBJ2-2 | TRBV7-3 | TRBD1 | NA | 16 | TGTGCCAGCAGCCCCCGGGACAGGGGGCAGGGCGGGGAGCTGTTTTTT | CASSPRDRGQGGELFF
TRBJ2-7 | TRBV10-3 | TRBD1 | NA | 15 | TGTGCCATCAGTGAGTCAGGACAGGGGGCCAGCGAGCAGTACTTC | CAISESGQGASEQYF
TRBJ2-7 | TRBV7-2 | NA | NA | 14 | TGTGCCAGCAGGCAACTTAGAAGCTCCTACGAGCAGTACTTC | CASRQLRSSYEQYF
TRBJ2-5 | TRBV3-1/TRBV3-2 | TRBD1 | NA | 15 | TGTGCCAGCACCCCGACAGGGATGCCCGAAGAGACCCAGTACTTC | CASTPTGMPEETQYF
TRBJ2-1 | TRBV11-3 | NA | NA | 13 | TGTGCCAGCAGCTTAGCCAGGGTGGACGAGCAGTTCTTC | CASSLARVDEQFF
TRBJ2-3 | TRBV2 | NA | once | 14 | TGTGCCAGCAAGGGGGGGGTCAACACAGATACGCAGTATTTT | CASKGGVNTDTQYF
TRBJ1-4 | TRBV9 | TRBD1 | NA | 16 | TGTGCCAGCAGCGTAGCCCCGGCAGGGGGTAATGAAAAACTGTTTTTT | CASSVAPAGGNEKLFF
TRBJ2-7 | TRBV19 | TRBD1 | NA | 13 | TGTGCCAGTAGTGGGACAGGGGGCCTCGAGCAGTACTTC | CASSGTGGLEQYF
TRBJ2-7 | TRBV30 | NA | NA | 18 | TGTGCCTGGAGTGTAAACAGCAACCGAACCCCAAAGCTCTACGAGCAGTACTTC | CAWSVNSNRTPKLYEQYF
TRBJ1-1 | TRBV5-5 | NA | NA | 13 | TGTGCCAGCAGCGTGGGGTTGCGGGCTGAAGCTTTCTTT | CASSVGLRAEAFF
TRBJ2-2 | TRBV11-2 | NA | NA | 16 | TGTGCCAGCAGCCCGAACAGGGTGACTAACACCGGGGAGCTGTTTTTT | CASSPNRVTNTGELFF
TRBJ1-1 | TRBV29-1 | NA | NA | 13 | TGCAGCGGTTCTTATAGCGTGAACACTGAAGCTTTCTTT | CSGSYSVNTEAFF
TRBJ2-3 | TRBV4-2 | TRBD2 | NA | 17 | TGTGCCAGCAGCCATGGACTAGCGGGTACGAGCACAGATACGCAGTATTTT | CASSHGLAGTSTDTQYF
TRBJ1-4 | TRBV19 | NA | NA | 14 | TGTGCCAGTAGTATCTCGGGAACTAATGAAAAACTGTTTTTT | CASSISGTNEKLFF
TRBJ2-7 | TRBV4-3 | NA | NA | 14 | TGCGCCAGCAGCCAAGCCCAGGGATCCTACGAGCAGTACTTC | CASSQAQGSYEQYF